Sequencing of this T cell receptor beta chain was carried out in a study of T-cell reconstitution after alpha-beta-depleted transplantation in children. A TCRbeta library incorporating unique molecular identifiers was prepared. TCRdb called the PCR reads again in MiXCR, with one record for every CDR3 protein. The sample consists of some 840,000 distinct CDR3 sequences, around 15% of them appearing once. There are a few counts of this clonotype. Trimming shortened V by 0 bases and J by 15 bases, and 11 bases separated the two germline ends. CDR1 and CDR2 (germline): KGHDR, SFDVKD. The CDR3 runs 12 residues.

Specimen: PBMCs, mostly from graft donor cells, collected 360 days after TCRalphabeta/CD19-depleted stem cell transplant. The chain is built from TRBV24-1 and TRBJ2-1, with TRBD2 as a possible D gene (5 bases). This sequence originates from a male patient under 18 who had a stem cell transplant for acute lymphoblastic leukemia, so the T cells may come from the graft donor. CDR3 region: CATSDLRGVRFF. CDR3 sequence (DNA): TGTGCCACCAGTGATTTGCGGGGAGTTCGGTTCTTC.